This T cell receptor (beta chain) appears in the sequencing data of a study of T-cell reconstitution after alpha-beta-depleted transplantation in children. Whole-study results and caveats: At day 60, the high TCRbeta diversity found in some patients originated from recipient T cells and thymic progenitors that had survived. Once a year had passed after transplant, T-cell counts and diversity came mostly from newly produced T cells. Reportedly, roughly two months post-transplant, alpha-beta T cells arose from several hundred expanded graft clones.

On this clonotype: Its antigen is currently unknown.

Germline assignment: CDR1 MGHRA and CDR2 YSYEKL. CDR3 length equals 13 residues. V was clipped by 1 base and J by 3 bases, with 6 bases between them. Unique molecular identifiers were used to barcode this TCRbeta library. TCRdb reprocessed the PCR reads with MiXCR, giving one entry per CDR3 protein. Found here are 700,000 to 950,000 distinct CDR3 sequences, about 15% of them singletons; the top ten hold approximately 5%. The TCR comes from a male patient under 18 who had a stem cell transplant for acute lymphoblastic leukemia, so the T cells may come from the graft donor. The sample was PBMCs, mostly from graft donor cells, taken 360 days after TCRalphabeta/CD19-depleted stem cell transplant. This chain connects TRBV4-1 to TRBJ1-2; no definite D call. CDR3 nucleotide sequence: TGCGCCAGCAGCCAAGTAGAGCACTATGGCTACACCTTC. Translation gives CASSQVEHYGYTF.